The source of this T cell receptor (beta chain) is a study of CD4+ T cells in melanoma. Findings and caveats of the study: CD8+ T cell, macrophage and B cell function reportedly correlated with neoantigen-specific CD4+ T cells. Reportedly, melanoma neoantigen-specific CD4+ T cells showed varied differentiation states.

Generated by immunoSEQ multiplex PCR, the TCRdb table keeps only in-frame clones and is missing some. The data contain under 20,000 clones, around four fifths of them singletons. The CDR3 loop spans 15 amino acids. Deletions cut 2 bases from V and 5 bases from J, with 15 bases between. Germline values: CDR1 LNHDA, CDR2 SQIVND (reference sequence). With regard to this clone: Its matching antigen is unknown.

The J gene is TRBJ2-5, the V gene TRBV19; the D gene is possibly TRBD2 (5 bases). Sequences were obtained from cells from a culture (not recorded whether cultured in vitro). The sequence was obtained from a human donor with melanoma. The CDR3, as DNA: TGTGCCAGTAGTATATCGGGGAACGGTGGGGAGACCCAGTACTTC. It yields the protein CASSISGNGGETQYF.